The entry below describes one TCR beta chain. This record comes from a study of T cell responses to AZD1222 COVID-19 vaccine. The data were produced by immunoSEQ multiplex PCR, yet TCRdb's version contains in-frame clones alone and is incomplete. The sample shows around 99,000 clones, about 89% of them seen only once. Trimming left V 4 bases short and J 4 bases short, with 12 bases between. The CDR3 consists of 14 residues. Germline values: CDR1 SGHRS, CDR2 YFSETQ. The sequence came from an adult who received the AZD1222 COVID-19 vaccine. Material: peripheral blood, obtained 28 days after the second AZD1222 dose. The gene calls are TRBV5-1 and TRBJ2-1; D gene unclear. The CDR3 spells CASSRQPDYNEQFF. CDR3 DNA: TGCGCCAGCAGCCGACAACCTGATTACAATGAGCAGTTCTTC.